These 14 T cell receptor beta chains came from one sample sequenced in a study of T cell responses to AZD1222 COVID-19 vaccine. The protocol was immunoSEQ multiplex PCR, while the TCRdb copy is restricted to in-frame clones and leaves out a portion. Of 85,000 to 100,000 clones in the sample, 90% to 95% were seen once. Sequences were derived from peripheral blood, sampled 28 days after the second AZD1222 dose. These receptors all come from an adult who received the AZD1222 COVID-19 vaccine.

This clone was observed a single time. The V call is TRBV24-1, the J call TRBJ1-5; D unresolved. The germline V and J ends were trimmed by 4 bases and 0 bases, with 6 bases remaining between them. There are 14 residues in the CDR3. Germline assignment: CDR1 KGHDR and CDR2 SFDVKD. The CDR3 is CATSDPVSNQPQHF. CDR3 bases: TGTGCCACCAGTGACCCAGTTAGCAATCAGCCCCAGCATTTT.

This rearrangement joins TRBV7-3 to TRBJ2-2; no clear D. This CDR3 comprises 13 residues. Trimming took 5 bases from V and 7 from J, leaving 11 bases between them. CDR1 and CDR2 (germline): SGHTA, FQGTGA. In DNA form, the CDR3 reads TGTGCCAGCAGCCCTAGAGAGTACGGGGAGCTGTTTTTT. It translates to CASSPREYGELFF.

CDR3 loop: CASSSDWGHNEQFF. CDR3 coding DNA: TGCGCCAGCAGCTCTGACTGGGGGCACAATGAGCAGTTCTTC. V is TRBV5-1 and J is TRBJ2-1; the D gene is possibly TRBD1 (6 bases). The CDR3 has 14 residues. The germline gives CDR1 SGHRS, CDR2 YFSETQ. Between the trimmed V and J ends, which lost 3 bases and 5 bases, there was a span of 12 bases.

The chain joins TRBV10-2 to TRBJ2-7, with TRBD2 matching 9 bases. J was trimmed by 3 bases and V by 5 bases; bases with no gene match: 5. The CDR3 consists of 14 residues. CDR1 and CDR2 from the germline V gene are WSHSY and SAAADI. CDR3 DNA sequence: TGCGCCAGCAGTTTGCGGGAGGGGGTCTACGAGCAGTACTTC. As protein: CASSLREGVYEQYF.

The chain recombines TRBV27 with TRBJ2-2; perhaps TRBD1 as D (6 bases). V gave up 5 bases and J gave up 4 bases, with 14 bases separating them. Germline CDR1 and CDR2: MNHEY and SMNVEV (reference sequence). This CDR3 comprises 15 residues. The chain's CDR3 is CASSPPGQVTGELFF. The CDR3 nucleotides are TGTGCCAGCAGTCCTCCGGGACAAGTCACCGGGGAGCTGTTTTTT.

In this sample, this clone turned up once. V usage is TRBV28 and J usage is TRBJ1-2; 7 bases fit TRBD1. Trimming took 7 bases from V and 2 from J; bases not matched to a gene: 16. The CDR3 has 17 amino acids. CDR1 and CDR2 (germline): MDHEN, SYDVKM. The chain's CDR3 is CASTSYRDRGLNYGYTF. The CDR3 nucleotides are TGTGCCAGCACCTCCTACCGGGACAGAGGGTTGAACTATGGCTACACCTTC.

This chain joins TRBV2 and TRBJ2-5; the D is unclear. V lost 3 bases and J 7 bases, leaving 12 bases between the germline ends. This CDR3 has 13 amino acids. In germline, CDR1 is SNHLY, CDR2 FYNNEI. CDR3 in amino acids: CASSDGPPGTQYF. The CDR3 nucleotides read TGTGCCAGCAGTGACGGTCCCCCAGGGACCCAGTACTTC. Filled out from reference TRBV2 and TRBJ2-5, the complete variable domain reads EPEVTQTPSHQVTQMGQEVILRCVPISNHLYFYWYRQILGQKVEFLVSFYNNEISEKSEIFDDQFSVERPDGSNFTLKIRSTKLEDSAMYFCASSDGPPGTQYFGPGTRLLVL.

In this sample, this clone turned up once. The chain uses TRBV24-1 and TRBJ1-1, with 9 bases matching TRBD1. CDR3 length: 14 residues. V lost 7 bases and J lost 4; bases outside the gene matches: 6. Germline assignment: CDR1 KGHDR and CDR2 SFDVKD. CDR3 sequence reads: CATRTGGGGTEAFF. DNA for the CDR3: TGTGCCACCAGAACAGGGGGCGGAGGCACTGAAGCTTTCTTT.

The chain joins TRBV19 to TRBJ2-1; D gene ambiguous. Trimming removed 0 bases at V and 6 bases at J, with 12 bases between. CDR1 is LNHDA, CDR2 SQIVND, per germline (reference sequence). The CDR3 totals 15 residues. The CDR3 nucleotides are TGTGCCAGTAGTATAGATGGTAGCTTCCCCAATGAGCAGTTCTTC. Translated, it gives CASSIDGSFPNEQFF.

V is TRBV7-8 and J is TRBJ2-1, with TRBD2 identical over 15 bases. The CDR3 extends over 19 amino acids. In germline, CDR1 is SGHVS, CDR2 FQNEAQ. Losses at the gene ends were 2 bases for V and 2 bases for J; bases not matched to a gene: 7. CDR3 residues: CASSLTRTSGRAPYNEQFF. Written as DNA, the CDR3 is TGTGCCAGCAGCTTAACACGGACTAGCGGGAGGGCCCCCTACAATGAGCAGTTCTTC.

The CDR3 reads CASSVISSGRLYEQYF. The CDR3 coding sequence is TGTGCCAGCAGCGTAATCTCTAGCGGGAGGCTCTACGAGCAGTACTTC. The gene calls are TRBV5-6 and TRBJ2-7, with 11 bases lining up with TRBD2. Germline lookup yields CDR1 SGHDT and CDR2 YYEEEE. V lost 4 bases to trimming and J lost 3 bases; unmatched junction nucleotides: 9. The CDR3 is 16 residues long.

The chain links TRBV6-6 to TRBJ1-2; possible D gene TRBD1, 5 bases. Germline lookup yields CDR1 MNHNY and CDR2 SVGAGI (reference sequence). This CDR3 has 15 residues. With 5 bases removed from V and 5 bases from J, the gap between germline ends came to 18 bases. The CDR3 loop reads CASSPPTRGSYGYTF. The CDR3, as DNA: TGTGCCAGCAGTCCCCCGACCCGGGGCAGTTATGGCTACACCTTC.

In DNA form, the CDR3 reads TGTGCCAGCAGTTTATGGGCAGAGAATGAAAAACTGTTTTTT. Its translation: CASSLWAENEKLFF. The genes are TRBV28 and TRBJ1-4; the D is unclear. Germline assignment: CDR1 MDHEN and CDR2 SYDVKM. The CDR3 sequence is 14 residues long. V gave up 0 bases and J gave up 5 bases, with 7 bases separating them.

Here the CDR3 DNA reads TGCGCCAGCAGTGCGGGTAAGGGGGCAGACACTGAAGCTTTCTTT. It specifies CASSAGKGADTEAFF. The V call is TRBV10-2, the J call TRBJ1-1; 7 bases are a match to TRBD1. This CDR3 comprises 15 residues. V trimming: 4 bases; J trimming: 3 bases; junction bases outside the gene matches: 8. The V gene's germline CDR1 is WSHSY and CDR2 SAAADI.